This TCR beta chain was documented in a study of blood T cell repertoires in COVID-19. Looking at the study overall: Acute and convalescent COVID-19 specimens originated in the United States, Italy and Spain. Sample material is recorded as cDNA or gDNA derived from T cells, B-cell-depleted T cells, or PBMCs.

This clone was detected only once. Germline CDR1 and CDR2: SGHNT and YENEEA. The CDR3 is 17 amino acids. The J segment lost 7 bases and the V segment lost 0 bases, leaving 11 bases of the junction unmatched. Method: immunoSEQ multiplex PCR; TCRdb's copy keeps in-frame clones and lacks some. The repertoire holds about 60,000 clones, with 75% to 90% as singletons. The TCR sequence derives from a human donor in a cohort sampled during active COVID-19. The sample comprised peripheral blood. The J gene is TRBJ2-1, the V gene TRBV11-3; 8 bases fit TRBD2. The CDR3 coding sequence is TGTGCCAGCAGCTTAGAGCCAACGGGACTAGGGGGGAATGAGCAGTTCTTC. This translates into CASSLEPTGLGGNEQFF.